This T cell receptor (beta chain) was documented in a study of neurological immune-mediated disorders. This CDR3 contains 15 residues. Germline CDR1 DFQATT, CDR2 SNEGSKA (reference sequence). Synthesis of cDNA was carried out by template-switch 5'RACE. The reaction used 10-nucleotide random UMIs. Every sequencing run gave over 160 million TCR-beta sequences, taken from 15-18 subjects. TCRdb re-analysed the 5' RACE reads in MiXCR, keeping a single row per CDR3 protein. The table shows around 70,000 distinct CDR3 sequences, with 5.2% occurring only once. Study conclusions and caveats: The most TCR clonal expansion was seen in HTLV-1-associated myelopathy, and the least was seen in multiple sclerosis, which fell below healthy controls.

There are a few counts of this clonotype. Antigen specificity is unknown. One end of the junction fails to match germline, which may point to a read error. PBMCs stored at -80 C, numbering 2 million, were the origin of the unsorted libraries. What was sequenced was PBMCs. This TCR was recovered from a man younger than 35 with multiple sclerosis. V and J are TRBV20-1 and TRBJ2-6; possibly TRBD1 for D (5 bases). CDR3 sequence: CSAGPGVTGAKVLTF. CDR3 coding DNA: TGCAGTGCCGGTCCTGGGGTAACTGGGGCCAAAGTCCTGACTTTC.